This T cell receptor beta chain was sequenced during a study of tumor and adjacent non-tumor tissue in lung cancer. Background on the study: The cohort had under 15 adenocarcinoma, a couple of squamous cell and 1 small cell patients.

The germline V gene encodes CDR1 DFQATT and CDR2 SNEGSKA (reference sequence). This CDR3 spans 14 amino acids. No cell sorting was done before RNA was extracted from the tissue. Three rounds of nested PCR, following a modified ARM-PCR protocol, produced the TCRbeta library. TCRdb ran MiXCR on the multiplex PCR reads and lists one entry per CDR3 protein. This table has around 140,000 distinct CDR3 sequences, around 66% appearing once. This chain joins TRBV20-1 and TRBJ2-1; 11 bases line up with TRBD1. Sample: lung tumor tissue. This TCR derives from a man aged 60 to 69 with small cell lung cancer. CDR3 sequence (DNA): TGCAAAGCTAGCCCCGGGACAGGGGGAGACGAGCAGTTCTTC. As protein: CKASPGTGGDEQFF.